This passage covers 14 T cell receptor beta chains from one sample sequenced in a study of cytomegalovirus exposure and HLA in healthy donors. The PCR employed 60 Vbeta primers together with 13 Jbeta primers. Some clones are missing from TCRdb's copy, which holds only in-frame ones; the method was immunoSEQ multiplex PCR. The table lists about 270,000 clones, 86% of them singletons, with almost 4% in the top ten. Input material: PBMCs. These receptors were taken from a man aged 40-55 years in good health and CMV-seropositive.

The rearrangement links TRBV7-3 to TRBJ2-2; D is unresolved. From germline, CDR1 is SGHTA and CDR2 FQGTGA. V was trimmed by 2 bases and J by 0 bases, leaving 7 bases between them. The CDR3 has 15 residues. The CDR3 DNA sequence: TGTGCCAGCAGCTTAGGCAGCGCGAACACCGGGGAGCTGTTTTTT. Its translation: CASSLGSANTGELFF.

The V gene is TRBV6-5, the J gene TRBJ1-4; a weak D match, TRBD1 (5 bases). Germline V gives CDR1 MNHEY, CDR2 SVGAGI. V lost 4 bases to trimming and J lost 3 bases, with 12 bases between them. The CDR3 totals 15 residues. The CDR3 region has the DNA TGTGCCAGCAGTTTGGGACTCCCGGCTAATGAAAAACTGTTTTTT. Translated, it gives CASSLGLPANEKLFF.

This chain links TRBV30 with TRBJ1-3; no reliable D call. There are 16 residues in the CDR3. Per germline, CDR1 GTSNPN and CDR2 SVGIG (reference sequence). V was clipped by 3 bases and J by 0 bases, with 15 bases between them. The CDR3 sequence: CAWRTKGADSGNTIYF. In DNA form, the CDR3 reads TGTGCCTGGAGGACAAAGGGAGCTGACTCTGGAAACACCATATATTTT.

The rearrangement joins TRBV7-9 to TRBJ2-7; 11 bases match TRBD1. With V trimmed by 5 bases and J by 5 bases, 5 bases remained unmatched. CDR1 SEHNR and CDR2 FQNEAQ come from the germline V gene (reference sequence). The CDR3 runs 14 residues. CDR3 sequence (DNA): TGTGCCAGCAGCCGCGGACAGGGGGCCCACGAGCAGTACTTC. Protein: CASSRGQGAHEQYF.

The chain joins TRBV9 to TRBJ2-7, with a tentative D call TRBD1 (5 bases). V was clipped by 4 bases and J by 0 bases, with 14 bases between them. This CDR3 is built from 15 residues. Germline V lookup: CDR1 SGDLS, CDR2 YYNGEE. The CDR3 region is CASSPLGEGSYEQYF. CDR3 coding DNA: TGTGCCAGCAGCCCCCTAGGGGAAGGCTCCTACGAGCAGTACTTC.

The rearrangement joins TRBV28 to TRBJ2-7; the match to TRBD2 covers 15 bases. This CDR3 spans 18 amino acids. The junction had 10 bases not matched to a gene; V was cut back by 4 bases and J by 3 bases. Germline V gene lookup returns CDR1 MDHEN and CDR2 SYDVKM. As DNA, the CDR3 is TGTGCCAGCAGTTCCGGACTAGCGGGAGGGCCGCATCTCTACGAGCAGTACTTC. It yields the protein CASSSGLAGGPHLYEQYF.

This clone appeared a few times. The chain is built from TRBV5-1 and TRBJ2-7; 9 positions agree with TRBD1. Germline values: CDR1 SGHRS, CDR2 YFSETQ. Trimming removed 4 bases from V and 3 bases from J; junction bases left unmatched: 5. This CDR3 is 14 amino acids long. CDR3 nucleotides: TGCGCCAGCAGCCGAGGGGGACAGGGCTACGAGCAGTACTTC. Translated: CASSRGGQGYEQYF.

This chain joins TRBV15 and TRBJ2-6; possibly TRBD1 for D (7 bases). This CDR3 contains 17 residues. Germline values: CDR1 LNHNV, CDR2 YYDKDF (reference sequence). Trimming pared 3 bases from V and 1 base from J, leaving 13 bases between. The CDR3 DNA reads TGTGCCACCAGCAGTGACAGGGCGGGGTCTGGGGCCAACGTCCTGACTTTC. Protein: CATSSDRAGSGANVLTF.

This chain links TRBV19 with TRBJ1-5; no definite D call. The germline V gene encodes CDR1 LNHDA and CDR2 SQIVND (reference sequence). The CDR3 is 12 residues long. CDR3 sequence reads: CVTGSRNQPQHF. In DNA, the CDR3 is TGTGTTACGGGGTCCCGGAATCAGCCCCAGCATTTT.

In this sample, this clone turned up once. The chain employs TRBV13 and TRBJ2-1; tentative D call: TRBD1 (6 bases). The CDR3 runs 15 residues. Per the germline V gene, CDR1 is PRHDT and CDR2 is FYEKMQ (reference sequence). Trimming took 5 bases from V and 2 from J, leaving 13 bases between them. CDR3 DNA sequence: TGTGCCAGCAGCCCAAGGGACAAAACCTACAATGAGCAGTTCTTC. Translating gives CASSPRDKTYNEQFF.

This clone turned up a few times. Different DNA sequences within this sample yield the same CDR3. The chain has TRBV7-8 and TRBJ2-7; D uncertain. Germline V gives CDR1 SGHVS, CDR2 FQNEAQ. The CDR3 spans 13 residues. Trimming removed 1 base at V and 2 bases at J, with 6 bases between. CDR3: CASSLDRAYEQYF. Written as DNA, the CDR3 is TGTGCCAGCAGCTTAGACAGAGCCTACGAGCAGTACTTC.

The chain carries TRBV5-6 and TRBJ2-5; D is unclear. Germline V gives CDR1 SGHDT, CDR2 YYEEEE. This CDR3 contains 11 residues. V was pared by 1 base and J by 9 bases, with 7 bases between. The CDR3 DNA sequence: TGTGCCAGCAGCTTGCTTGGAGCCCAGTACTTC. This encodes CASSLLGAQYF.

This clone was seen a few times. V usage is TRBV7-2 and J usage is TRBJ2-7; 7 nucleotides agree with TRBD1. The germline CDR1 and CDR2 sequences are SGHTA and FQGNSA. V lost 1 base to trimming and J lost 1 base; unmatched junction nucleotides: 4. This CDR3 spans 15 amino acids. CDR3 sequence reads: CASSLDGTVSYEQYF. CDR3 coding DNA: TGTGCCAGCAGCTTAGACGGGACAGTTTCCTACGAGCAGTACTTC.

Worth noting for this clone: The junction departs from the called germline gene at one end, perhaps through a read error. Written as DNA, the CDR3 is TGTGCCACCGGCAGACTTAGCGGGAGTAGAACAGATACGCAGTATTTT. This translates into CATGRLSGSRTDTQYF. V usage is TRBV15 and J usage is TRBJ2-3, with 9 nucleotides matching TRBD2. CDR1 is LNHNV, CDR2 YYDKDF, per germline (reference sequence). The CDR3 totals 16 residues. Combining the CDR3 with reference TRBV15 and TRBJ2-3 gives the whole variable domain DAMVIQNPRYQVTQFGKPVTLSCSQTLNHNVMYWYQQKSSQAPKLLFHYYDKDFNNEADTPDNFQSRRPNTSFCFLDIRSPGLGDTAMYLCATGRLSGSRTDTQYFGPGTRLTVL.